The 14 T cell receptor beta chains below were found in one sample sequenced in a study of T cell responses to AZD1222 COVID-19 vaccine. Repertoires were generated with immunoSEQ multiplex PCR, while TCRdb's copy carries only in-frame clones and drops some. The sample has some 170,000 clones, 85% to 90% seen once. The input for sequencing was peripheral blood, taken on day 0 of AZD1222 vaccination. Source of these receptors: an adult in good health.

This chain links TRBV11-2 with TRBJ2-3; D remains unclear. The germline V gene has CDR1 SGHAT and CDR2 FQNNGV. The V gene lost 3 bases and the J gene lost 6 bases, with 7 bases spanning the gap. The CDR3 runs to 12 residues. CDR3 sequence: CASSLLRDTQYF. The CDR3 coding sequence is TGTGCCAGCAGCTTGCTTCGGGATACGCAGTATTTT.

V usage is TRBV5-1 and J usage is TRBJ2-3, with D perhaps matching TRBD2 (5 bases). The CDR3 is made up of 16 amino acids. V lost 4 bases to trimming and J lost 0 bases, with 15 bases between them. Germline values: CDR1 SGHRS, CDR2 YFSETQ. CDR3 DNA: TGCGCCAGCAGCCAAAGGACTCGAACTAGCACAGATACGCAGTATTTT. Residues: CASSQRTRTSTDTQYF.

The chain joins TRBV6-2 or TRBV6-3 to TRBJ2-7, with D unresolved. Germline V gives CDR1 MNHEY, CDR2 SVGEGT. This CDR3 spans 14 amino acids. Trimming cost V 6 bases and J 6 bases, with 18 bases left between them. CDR3 nucleotide sequence: TGTGCCAGCAGCGCCTCTTACACTAACAGCGAGCAGTACTTC. Translating it yields CASSASYTNSEQYF.

The CDR3 DNA follows: TGTGCCTGGAGGTCAAGCGGGACAGCTAATGAAAAACTGTTTTTT. Protein sequence: CAWRSSGTANEKLFF. The gene calls are TRBV30 and TRBJ1-4; 7 bases are a match to TRBD1. This CDR3 comprises 15 residues. Germline lookup yields CDR1 GTSNPN and CDR2 SVGIG (reference sequence). The V gene end was trimmed by 3 bases and the J gene end by 3 bases; junction bases not matched to a gene: 7.

The rearrangement uses TRBV28 and TRBJ1-3, with D perhaps TRBD1 (6 bases). V lost 4 bases, J lost 0 bases, and 16 bases lay in between. Germline V gene lookup returns CDR1 MDHEN and CDR2 SYDVKM. This CDR3 has 17 residues. CDR3 DNA: TGTGCCAGCAGTTCCTACAGGGAAATGGGCTCTGGAAACACCATATATTTT. It yields the protein CASSSYREMGSGNTIYF.

This clone was detected only a few times. The rearrangement links TRBV28 to TRBJ2-7; perhaps TRBD2 as D (5 bases). V was pared by 5 bases and J by 1 base, with 21 bases between. Germline V lookup: CDR1 MDHEN, CDR2 SYDVKM. This CDR3 has 17 amino acids. This chain's CDR3 is CASSRPADRRRSYEQYF. CDR3 DNA sequence: TGTGCCAGCAGTCGCCCCGCGGATAGGAGGCGGTCCTACGAGCAGTACTTC.

The rearrangement uses TRBV11-2 and TRBJ2-2; D may match TRBD1 or TRBD2 (5 bases each). V was shortened by 5 bases and J by 5 bases, with 9 bases between the two germline ends. This CDR3 is 13 amino acids long. Germline-derived CDR1 and CDR2 are SGHAT and FQNNGV. The DNA for the CDR3 is TGTGCCAGCAGCCCTTGGGGGACCGGGGAGCTGTTTTTT. Residues: CASSPWGTGELFF.

The chain employs TRBV5-4 and TRBJ1-1, with D possibly TRBD1 on 5 matching bases. This CDR3 has 16 amino acids. Germline V gives CDR1 SGHNT, CDR2 YYREEE (reference sequence). Between the trimmed V and J ends, which lost 3 bases and 3 bases, there was a span of 18 bases. The CDR3, as DNA: TGTGCCAGCAGCTCATTCCGGCCGACCAGGGACACTGAAGCTTTCTTT. Translated: CASSSFRPTRDTEAFF.

V is TRBV7-7 and J is TRBJ2-2; D not resolved. The V end lost 4 bases, the J end lost 1 base, and 10 bases lay between the germline ends. Germline CDR1 reads SSHAT; CDR2 reads FNYEAQ (reference sequence). The CDR3 has 15 residues. DNA of the CDR3: TGTGCCAGCAGCTCGCGCAGAGGGAACACCGGGGAGCTGTTTTTT. Translation: CASSSRRGNTGELFF.

J is TRBJ2-2 and V is TRBV7-3, with D possibly TRBD1 on 5 matching bases. Deletions cut 0 bases from V and 4 bases from J, with 6 bases between. This CDR3 region has 14 residues. Germline V CDR1 and CDR2: SGHTA, FQGTGA. CDR3 coding DNA: TGTGCCAGCAGCTTAACAGGGGCCACCGGGGAGCTGTTTTTT. Translated: CASSLTGATGELFF.

J is TRBJ2-2 and V is TRBV10-2; D is ambiguous. CDR1 is WSHSY, CDR2 SAAADI, per germline. The CDR3 totals 13 residues. The germline V and J ends were trimmed by 6 bases and 5 bases, with 10 bases remaining between them. CDR3 sequence (DNA): TGCGCCAGCAGGGGCCTTCAAACCGGGGAGCTGTTTTTT. Its translation is CASRGLQTGELFF.

The chain links TRBV4-2 to TRBJ1-2; 9 nucleotides line up with TRBD1. This CDR3 contains 17 residues. The germline V gene encodes CDR1 LGHNA and CDR2 YNFKEQ. V was pared by 2 bases and J by 4 bases, with 11 bases of the junction left unmatched. CDR3 region: CASSQTTTGTGSYGYTF. CDR3 DNA sequence: TGTGCCAGCAGCCAAACAACTACGGGGACAGGGAGCTATGGCTACACCTTC.

The chain links TRBV9 to TRBJ2-6; tentative D call: TRBD2 (5 bases). CDR1 is SGDLS, CDR2 YYNGEE, per germline. The V end lost 4 bases, the J end lost 0 bases, and 11 bases lay between the germline ends. The CDR3 spans 16 residues. The CDR3 spells CASSPGLSSGANVLTF. The CDR3 region has the DNA TGTGCCAGCAGCCCCGGACTCAGCTCTGGGGCCAACGTCCTGACTTTC. Based on the CDR3 plus reference TRBV9 and TRBJ2-6, the full variable domain is DSGVTQTPKHLITATGQRVTLRCSPRSGDLSVYWYQQSLDQGLQFLIQYYNGEERAKGNILERFSAQQFPDLHSELNLSSLELGDSALYFCASSPGLSSGANVLTFGAGSRLTVL.

The chain links TRBV2 to TRBJ1-1, with TRBD1 identical over 8 bases. The trim removed 0 bases at V and 6 bases at J, leaving 6 bases unmatched. The CDR3 is 15 amino acids. Germline loops: CDR1 SNHLY, CDR2 FYNNEI. The CDR3 DNA reads TGTGCCAGCAGTGAAGCGAGGACAGGGCAGGCTGAAGCTTTCTTT. This codes for CASSEARTGQAEAFF. Based on the CDR3 plus reference TRBV2 and TRBJ1-1, the full variable domain is EPEVTQTPSHQVTQMGQEVILRCVPISNHLYFYWYRQILGQKVEFLVSFYNNEISEKSEIFDDQFSVERPDGSNFTLKIRSTKLEDSAMYFCASSEARTGQAEAFFGQGTRLTVV.